This entry lists 32 T cell receptor beta chains sequenced from one sample in a study of T cells in Graves' hyperthyroidism and ophthalmopathy (dated by TCRdb to between 2018 and 2021). The receptor library was made with multiplex PCR. TCRdb records Illumina HiSeq 2000 as the sequencer. Amplification of TCR beta CDR3 regions was carried out from RNA transcripts. A first-round RT-PCR of the TCR CDR3 used the HTBI primer set with the Qiagen OneStep RT-PCR kit. Starting from the raw public reads, TCRdb applied fastp trimming at Q25, assembled clones with MiXCR and retained in-frame beta chains. Every distinct CDR3 protein forms one entry, paired with its most common genes and DNA. The sample contains about 600,000 distinct CDR3 sequences, about 16% of them found a single time. Roughly 3% of the sample rests with the top ten. The sequenced material came from blood. All receptors derive from a woman between 40 and 55 years old with Graves' ophthalmopathy.

This clonotype was detected ten times or more. The chain uses TRBV6-1 and TRBJ1-2; the D is unclear. Germline CDR1 is MNHNS and CDR2 is SASEGT. This CDR3 region has 15 residues. The ends were cut back, 1 base at V and 7 bases at J, with 16 bases in the middle. CDR3 DNA: TGTGCCAGCAGTGAAGGACCCGGAGAGCCCTTTGGCTACACCTTC. It specifies CASSEGPGEPFGYTF.

At least ten counts were recorded for this clonotype. This chain uses TRBV12-3 or TRBV12-4 with TRBJ2-3; D might be TRBD1 or TRBD2, each matching 5 bases. The length of the CDR3 is 11 residues. V lost 5 bases and J 9 bases, leaving 9 bases between the germline ends. The CDR3 sequence: CASSRDLTQYF. The CDR3 region has the DNA TGTGCCAGCAGTAGGGACCTAACGCAGTATTTT.

Only a few counts were recorded for this clonotype. This rearrangement joins TRBV12-3 or TRBV12-4 to TRBJ2-1; 9 bases map to TRBD1. With 6 bases clipped from V and 6 bases from J, the junction kept 15 bases outside the gene matches. The CDR3 length is 17 residues. The CDR3 nucleotides read TGTGCCAGCAGAATCAGACCTCCGGGACAGGGTATCAATGAGCAGTTCTTC. It translates to CASRIRPPGQGINEQFF.

The table lists this clonotype with many counts. This chain joins TRBV2 and TRBJ1-1; 9 nucleotides match TRBD1. This CDR3 spans 14 amino acids. The ends lost 5 bases at V and 5 bases at J; junction bases unmatched: 6. Looked up from germline, CDR1 is SNHLY and CDR2 is FYNNEI. CDR3 DNA sequence: TGTGCCAGCAGTACCGACAGGGGGTTAACTGAAGCTTTCTTT. Translating gives CASSTDRGLTEAFF.

This clonotype was found many times. V and J are TRBV6-1 and TRBJ2-5; 9 bases are a match to TRBD1. CDR3 size: 15 residues. V shed 4 bases and J 4 bases; nucleotides not matched to a gene: 7. CDR1 and CDR2 (germline): MNHNS, SASEGT. In nucleotides, the CDR3 is TGTGCCAGCAGTGTGAGACGGGACAGGGCAGAGACCCAGTACTTC. Protein product: CASSVRRDRAETQYF.

The CDR3 spells CASSAPRLGGPYNEQFF. CDR3 nucleotides: TGTGCCAGCAGTGCTCCAAGATTAGGAGGCCCCTACAATGAGCAGTTCTTC. This chain uses TRBV2 with TRBJ2-1, with a weak D call TRBD2 (5 bases). The length of the CDR3 is 17 residues. CDR1 and CDR2 (germline): SNHLY, FYNNEI. V gave up 4 bases and J gave up 2 bases, with 18 bases separating them.

This clonotype has ten or more counts. The rearrangement links TRBV2 to TRBJ1-1, with 9 positions matching TRBD1. V lost 6 bases to trimming and J lost 4 bases; unmatched junction nucleotides: 12. This CDR3 spans 16 amino acids. Looked up from germline, CDR1 is SNHLY and CDR2 is FYNNEI. DNA for the CDR3: TGTGCCAGCAGCCCCGGGACAGGGAGACTGGGCACTGAAGCTTTCTTT. This encodes CASSPGTGRLGTEAFF. The whole variable domain, filled in from reference TRBV2 and TRBJ1-1, reads EPEVTQTPSHQVTQMGQEVILRCVPISNHLYFYWYRQILGQKVEFLVSFYNNEISEKSEIFDDQFSVERPDGSNFTLKIRSTKLEDSAMYFCASSPGTGRLGTEAFFGQGTRLTVV.

The sample holds many counts of this clonotype. V and J are TRBV2 and TRBJ2-3, with TRBD2 identical over 7 bases. Per germline, CDR1 SNHLY and CDR2 FYNNEI. V lost 10 bases, J lost 3 bases, and 10 bases stayed unmatched. The CDR3 is made up of 14 amino acids. The CDR3 DNA follows: TGTGCCACCCCGCGGGGGATCAGGACAGATACGCAGTATTTT. Amino acids: CATPRGIRTDTQYF. Supplemented by reference TRBV2 and TRBJ2-3, the full variable domain reads EPEVTQTPSHQVTQMGQEVILRCVPISNHLYFYWYRQILGQKVEFLVSFYNNEISEKSEIFDDQFSVERPDGSNFTLKIRSTKLEDSAMYFCATPRGIRTDTQYFGPGTRLTVL.

The gene calls are TRBV12-3 or TRBV12-4 and TRBJ1-2; TRBD1 matches at 9 bases. V lost 6 bases and J lost 6; bases outside the gene matches: 11. The CDR3 spans 15 residues. The CDR3 region has the DNA TGTGCCAGCAGCTCCACTTCCGGGACAGGGAATGGCTACACCTTC. This encodes CASSSTSGTGNGYTF.

In this sample, this clonotype turned up many times. J is TRBJ2-2 and V is TRBV11-2; 8 bases align to TRBD2. Germline V lookup: CDR1 SGHAT, CDR2 FQNNGV. The CDR3 has 15 residues. V lost 2 bases to trimming and J lost 5 bases; unmatched junction nucleotides: 4. CDR3 DNA: TGTGCCAGCAGCTTAATGGCTAGCGGGACCGGGGAGCTGTTTTTT. This encodes CASSLMASGTGELFF. Based on the CDR3 plus reference TRBV11-2 and TRBJ2-2, the full variable domain is EAGVAQSPRYKIIEKRQSVAFWCNPISGHATLYWYQQILGQGPKLLIQFQNNGVVDDSQLPKDRFSAERLKGVDSTLKIQPAKLEDSAVYLCASSLMASGTGELFFGEGSRLTVL.

V gene TRBV15 combines with J gene TRBJ2-7; 10 nucleotides agree with TRBD2. CDR1 is LNHNV and CDR2 is YYDKDF in the germline V gene (reference sequence). Trimming cost V 0 bases and J 2 bases; bases outside gene matches: 7. The CDR3 is made up of 17 amino acids. Here the CDR3 DNA reads TGTGCCACCAGCAGAGATCGGGGGACTAGCGCAACCTACGAGCAGTACTTC. It specifies CATSRDRGTSATYEQYF.

This clonotype was counted at least ten times. The chain recombines TRBV7-9 with TRBJ2-5; TRBD2 agrees at 12 bases. Per germline, CDR1 SEHNR and CDR2 FQNEAQ (reference sequence). Losses at the gene ends were 3 bases for V and 5 bases for J; bases not matched to a gene: 10. The CDR3 runs 17 residues. This chain's CDR3 is CASSFRTSGMVSETQYF. The CDR3 bases are TGTGCCAGCAGCTTCCGGACTAGCGGGATGGTGTCGGAGACCCAGTACTTC.

Ten or more counts support this clonotype. The chain uses TRBV5-1 and TRBJ2-7; D is unclear. Germline V gene lookup returns CDR1 SGHRS and CDR2 YFSETQ. V was pared by 5 bases and J by 2 bases, with 8 bases between. The CDR3 contains 12 residues. This chain's CDR3 is CASSRNTYEQYF. CDR3 coding DNA: TGCGCCAGCAGTCGTAACACCTACGAGCAGTACTTC.

The rearrangement links TRBV6-1 to TRBJ1-4; 10 nucleotides line up with TRBD1. Looked up from germline, CDR1 is MNHNS and CDR2 is SASEGT. After removal of 0 bases from V and 8 bases from J, the junction contained 6 bases not matched to a gene. The CDR3 has 16 residues. The DNA of the CDR3 is TGTGCCAGCAGTGAAGCCGCCGGGACAGGGGAGGAAAAACTGTTTTTT. It codes for CASSEAAGTGEEKLFF.

This chain joins TRBV6-1 and TRBJ1-5; D is uncertain. Looked up from germline, CDR1 is MNHNS and CDR2 is SASEGT. This CDR3 spans 18 amino acids. The V end was cut by 9 bases, the J end by 0 bases, with 24 bases between. The CDR3 is CARVVEGPRRYSNQPQHF. The CDR3 DNA is TGTGCCAGGGTGGTTGAGGGTCCCAGGCGATATAGCAATCAGCCCCAGCATTTT.

This clonotype was observed a few times. V usage is TRBV5-1 and J usage is TRBJ1-4; 7 positions agree with TRBD1. V was clipped by 6 bases and J by 4 bases; unmatched bases: 9. Germline V CDR1 and CDR2: SGHRS, YFSETQ. This CDR3 region has 15 residues. The CDR3 reads CASTSKGAGNEKLFF. The CDR3 DNA is TGCGCCAGCACCTCGAAGGGGGCGGGTAATGAAAAACTGTTTTTT.

Many counts were recorded for this clonotype. The rearrangement joins TRBV28 to TRBJ2-3, with 10 bases that match TRBD2. The CDR3 consists of 15 residues. Germline values: CDR1 MDHEN, CDR2 SYDVKM. Trimming cost V 6 bases and J 1 base; bases outside gene matches: 4. The chain's CDR3 is CASSGGTSGTDTQYF. The CDR3 DNA reads as TGTGCCAGCAGCGGTGGGACTAGCGGCACAGATACGCAGTATTTT.

The rearrangement uses TRBV19 and TRBJ2-7; 10 bases align to TRBD1. The J call may be mistaken, given a closer DNA end match to TRBJ2-1. The CDR3 covers 14 residues. CDR1 LNHDA and CDR2 SQIVND come from the germline V gene (reference sequence). This CDR3 is CASSKTGGIYEQFF. The CDR3 DNA reads as TGTGCCAGTAGTAAGACAGGGGGCATCTACGAGCAGTTCTTC.

The chain joins TRBV29-1 to TRBJ2-2, with a possible D match to TRBD1 (6 bases). The CDR3 loop spans 12 amino acids. Trimming removed 6 bases at V and 6 bases at J, with 11 bases between. Germline values: CDR1 SQVTM, CDR2 ANQGSEA. The CDR3 loop reads CSVGDTPGELFF. CDR3 DNA sequence: TGCAGCGTGGGGGACACGCCCGGGGAGCTGTTTTTT.

This clonotype was observed at least ten times. This chain joins TRBV3-1 and TRBJ2-7; TRBD2 matches 8 bases. Germline V lookup: CDR1 LGHDT, CDR2 YNNKEL (reference sequence). CDR3 length equals 15 residues. The junction had 5 bases not matched to a gene; V was cut back by 4 bases and J by 0 bases. CDR3 DNA sequence: TGTGCCAGCAGCCTCGCAACTAGCGGCTCCTACGAGCAGTACTTC. It specifies CASSLATSGSYEQYF.

The chain joins TRBV7-2 to TRBJ1-1, with D perhaps TRBD1 (5 bases). This CDR3 comprises 13 residues. Germline V gene data show CDR1 as SGHTA and CDR2 as FQGNSA. V shed 5 bases and J shed 11 bases, with 18 bases lying between them. The CDR3 protein is CASSPTPGVVAFF. CDR3 nucleotides: TGTGCCAGCAGCCCCACCCCGGGGGTAGTTGCTTTCTTT. Supplemented by reference TRBV7-2 and TRBJ1-1, the full variable domain reads GAGVSQSPSNKVTEKGKDVELRCDPISGHTALYWYRQSLGQGLEFLIYFQGNSAPDKSGLPSDRFSAERTGGSVSTLTIQRTQQEDSAVYLCASSPTPGVVAFFGQGTRLTVV.

This clonotype showed up just a few times. This chain uses TRBV24-1 with TRBJ2-3, with D unresolved. This CDR3 has 13 amino acids. Trimming left V 3 bases short and J 2 bases short, with 5 bases between. From germline, CDR1 is KGHDR and CDR2 SFDVKD. The CDR3: CATSDAATDTQYF. Written as DNA, the CDR3 is TGTGCCACCAGTGATGCGGCCACAGATACGCAGTATTTT.

The chain combines TRBV5-5 with TRBJ1-2; unclear D gene. The CDR3 spans 14 residues. Germline CDR1 and CDR2: SGHKS and YYEKEE (reference sequence). V lost 4 bases to trimming and J lost 8 bases, with 18 bases between them. The CDR3 DNA reads as TGTGCCAGCAGCCCCCTAGGTGCCCAACGCGGCTACACCTTC. Its translation is CASSPLGAQRGYTF.

This clonotype turned up a few times. This rearrangement joins TRBV3-1 to TRBJ1-2; D uncertain. The CDR3 sequence is 12 residues long. V shed 0 bases and J shed 8 bases, with 7 bases lying between them. Per the germline V gene, CDR1 is LGHDT and CDR2 is YNNKEL (reference sequence). The CDR3 is CASSQDMGGYTF. CDR3 sequence (DNA): TGTGCCAGCAGCCAAGACATGGGAGGCTACACCTTC.

This clonotype was detected ten times or more. This rearrangement joins TRBV11-2 to TRBJ1-2; possibly TRBD1 for D (5 bases). V dropped 5 bases and J dropped 2 bases, with 18 bases sitting between them. The V gene's germline CDR1 is SGHAT and CDR2 FQNNGV. The CDR3 consists of 16 residues. The CDR3 is CASSMKRTPENYGYTF. CDR3 coding DNA: TGTGCCAGCAGCATGAAGCGGACACCAGAAAACTATGGCTACACCTTC.

Concerning this clonotype: A read error may be the cause here, since a much bigger clone is one base away. The chain employs TRBV6-1 and TRBJ2-7; 7 bases are shared with TRBD1. The germline CDR1 and CDR2 sequences are MNHNS and SASEGT. The V segment lost 6 bases and the J segment 5 bases; nucleotides outside the gene matches: 10. The CDR3 contains 14 residues. CDR3 in amino acids: CASSPTGEWNEQYF. As DNA, the CDR3 is TGTGCCAGCAGCCCAACAGGGGAATGGAACGAGCAGTACTTC.

The chain employs TRBV12-5 and TRBJ2-1; TRBD2 matches 8 bases. The CDR3 totals 15 residues. Germline CDR1 is LGHNT and CDR2 is FRNRAP. Trimming cost V 2 bases and J 1 base; bases outside gene matches: 1. The CDR3 region is CASGLRGGSYNEQFF. In nucleotides, the CDR3 is TGTGCTAGTGGTTTGCGCGGGGGGTCCTACAATGAGCAGTTCTTC.

This clonotype was observed many times. This chain joins TRBV11-2 and TRBJ2-1, with TRBD2 matching 10 bases. The CDR3 has 15 amino acids. Per germline, CDR1 SGHAT and CDR2 FQNNGV. V dropped 5 bases and J dropped 5; count of bases not matched to a gene: 6. CDR3 protein: CASSHGTSVNNEQFF. The CDR3 DNA sequence: TGTGCCAGCAGCCATGGGACTAGCGTTAACAATGAGCAGTTCTTC. Variable domain in full (rest from reference TRBV11-2 and TRBJ2-1): EAGVAQSPRYKIIEKRQSVAFWCNPISGHATLYWYQQILGQGPKLLIQFQNNGVVDDSQLPKDRFSAERLKGVDSTLKIQPAKLEDSAVYLCASSHGTSVNNEQFFGPGTRLTVL.

There are a few counts of this clonotype. A far bigger clonotype differs at one base, so this is likely a read error. CDR3 DNA: TGCGCCACCAGCTTAACGTCATACGAGCAGTACTTC. This codes for CATSLTSYEQYF. The chain is built from TRBV5-1 and TRBJ2-7; D gene unclear. This CDR3 spans 12 amino acids. Per the germline V gene, CDR1 is SGHRS and CDR2 is YFSETQ.

This clonotype was seen many times. The rearrangement joins TRBV11-2 to TRBJ2-1; 10 bases are shared with TRBD2. Trimming at V came to 2 bases and at J to 7 bases, leaving 8 bases not matched to a gene. The CDR3 consists of 16 residues. Germline CDR1 is SGHAT and CDR2 is FQNNGV. CDR3 region: CASSLILAGALNEQFF. Here the CDR3 DNA reads TGTGCCAGCAGCTTAATTCTAGCGGGAGCGTTGAATGAGCAGTTCTTC.

This clonotype appeared a few times. V and J are TRBV15 and TRBJ2-7, with 13 bases matching TRBD2. The CDR3 has 15 residues. Germline values: CDR1 LNHNV, CDR2 YYDKDF (reference sequence). After removal of 1 base from V and 5 bases from J, the junction contained 2 bases not matched to a gene. CDR3 protein: CATSRALAGGDEQYF. The CDR3 nucleotides are TGTGCCACCAGCAGAGCACTAGCGGGAGGGGACGAGCAGTACTTC.

This clonotype was found a few times. The chain has TRBV27 and TRBJ2-7, with D unresolved. Trimming took 3 bases from V and 1 from J, leaving 10 bases between them. This CDR3 has 14 amino acids. Germline V CDR1 and CDR2: MNHEY, SMNVEV (reference sequence). CDR3 sequence reads: CASSFGYDSYEQYF. CDR3 bases: TGTGCCAGCAGTTTCGGGTACGATTCCTACGAGCAGTACTTC.